This T cell receptor (beta chain) was captured by sequencing in a study of T-cell reconstitution after alpha-beta-depleted transplantation in children. The V gene lost 8 bases and the J gene lost 8 bases, with 24 bases spanning the gap. CDR3 length equals 15 residues. The library targeted TCRbeta and was prepared with unique molecular identifiers. TCRdb recomputed calls from the PCR reads with MiXCR, one row per CDR3 protein. The top ten clones hold 4.5% to 6% of a sample with approximately 400,000 distinct CDR3 sequences, roughly 11% of them seen once. The chain joins TRBV12-3 or TRBV12-4 to TRBJ1-2; D perhaps matches TRBD1 (6 bases). This clonotype was obtained from a human donor who donated a stem cell graft to a child with acute myeloid leukemia. The sample here was PBMCs from the stem cell graft donor, taken from the stem cell graft. The CDR3 nucleotides are TGTGCCAGCTCCACCGGGGGGGGGCTGGGCCGGGGCTACACCTTC. It is translated as CASSTGGGLGRGYTF.